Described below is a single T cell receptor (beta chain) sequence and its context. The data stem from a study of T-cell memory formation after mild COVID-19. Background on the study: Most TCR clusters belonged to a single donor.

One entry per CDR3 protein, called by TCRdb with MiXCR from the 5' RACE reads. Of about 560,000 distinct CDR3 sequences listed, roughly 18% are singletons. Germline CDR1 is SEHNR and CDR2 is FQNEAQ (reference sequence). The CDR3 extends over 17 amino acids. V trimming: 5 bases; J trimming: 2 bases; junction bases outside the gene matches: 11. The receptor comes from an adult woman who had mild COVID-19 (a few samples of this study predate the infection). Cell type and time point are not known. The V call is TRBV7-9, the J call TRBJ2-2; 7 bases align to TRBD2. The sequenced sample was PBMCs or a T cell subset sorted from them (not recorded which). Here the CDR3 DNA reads TGTGCCAGCAGCCGTCCGGGGGAGGGCCGAAACACCGGGGAGCTGTTTTTT. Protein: CASSRPGEGRNTGELFF.